These 8 T cell receptor beta chains came from one sample sequenced in a study of OX40 agonist ivuxolimab in advanced cancers. Clones were sequenced by immunoSEQ multiplex PCR, and TCRdb holds only the in-frame ones, with some missing. The table has approximately 50,000 clones, about 90% seen once. Here the sequenced sample was CD4+ or CD8+ T cells sorted from blood, taken in a trial of the OX40 agonist ivuxolimab. The receptors shown here come from an adult with an advanced solid tumor such as melanoma, head and neck, liver or kidney cancer.

CDR3 DNA: TGTGCCACCAGCAGCTTCAGGAACCACAAAAACATTCAGTACTTC. Protein: CATSSFRNHKNIQYF. The V and J genes are TRBV15 and TRBJ2-4; D not resolved. The germline V and J ends were trimmed by 3 bases and 3 bases, with 12 bases remaining between them. The CDR3 runs 15 residues. Germline assignment: CDR1 LNHNV and CDR2 YYDKDF (reference sequence).

The chain uses TRBV11-2 and TRBJ2-7, with TRBD1 as a possible D gene (6 bases). Looked up from germline, CDR1 is SGHAT and CDR2 is FQNNGV. The V end was cut by 5 bases, the J end by 0 bases, with 20 bases between. The CDR3 contains 17 residues. In DNA, the CDR3 is TGTGCCAGCAGCACAAGACAGGTCCCAATCCCCTCCTACGAGCAGTACTTC. Translating it yields CASSTRQVPIPSYEQYF.

This clone was recorded a few times. The V and J genes are TRBV4-2 and TRBJ1-3; maybe TRBD1 (6 bases). Trimming took 0 bases from V and 0 from J, leaving 9 bases between them. Germline CDR1 LGHNA, CDR2 YNFKEQ. The CDR3 covers 16 residues. The DNA for the CDR3 is TGTGCCAGCAGCCAAGATAGGGGGAGCTCTGGAAACACCATATATTTT. It yields the protein CASSQDRGSSGNTIYF.

This chain joins TRBV30 and TRBJ1-1, with 9 bases matching TRBD1. The CDR3 totals 13 residues. V was clipped by 0 bases and J by 11 bases; unmatched bases: 7. Per the germline V gene, CDR1 is GTSNPN and CDR2 is SVGIG (reference sequence). CDR3 sequence reads: CAWSVQGAPEAFF. The CDR3 DNA sequence: TGTGCCTGGAGTGTACAGGGGGCGCCGGAGGCTTTCTTT.

The rearrangement uses TRBV28 and TRBJ1-4; D may be TRBD1 (5 bases). There are 14 residues in the CDR3. Germline V gene data show CDR1 as MDHEN and CDR2 as SYDVKM. Trimming left V 3 bases short and J 5 bases short, with 10 bases between. DNA for the CDR3: TGTGCCAGCAGTTTTGGCGGGGGGAATGAAAAACTGTTTTTT. Its protein product is CASSFGGGNEKLFF.

This clone was seen a single time. One end of the junction varies from germline; a read error may be responsible. The chain carries TRBV5-1 and TRBJ2-5; possibly TRBD2 for D (6 bases). There are 15 residues in the CDR3. Germline CDR1 reads SGHRS; CDR2 reads YFSETQ. The CDR3 DNA reads as TGCGCCAGCAGATTGGTAGGAGGAGGGGAAGAGACCCAGTACTTC. Its protein is CASRLVGGGEETQYF.

With regard to this clone: The conserved phenylalanine or tryptophan normally closing the CDR3 is absent here, so this likely arose from a read error. Because the CDR3's place on the DNA is in doubt, the DNA is left out and the CDR3 is given as listed by TCRdb. CDR3 amino acids: CASSQLASYL. This chain uses TRBV4-1 with TRBJ2-4; the table assigns TRBD2, which was not confirmed against the DNA. Germline lookup yields CDR1 MGHRA and CDR2 YSYEKL. With termini counted, the CDR3 has 10 amino acids.

The V call is TRBV7-9, the J call TRBJ2-3; TRBD2 is a possible D gene (7 bases). This CDR3 has 14 residues. CDR1 and CDR2 from the germline V gene are SEHNR and FQNEAQ (reference sequence). With 2 bases removed from V and 11 bases from J, the gap between germline ends came to 17 bases. CDR3 loop: CASSLTAGGRRQYF. In DNA form, the CDR3 reads TGTGCCAGCAGCTTAACGGCCGGGGGGCGAAGGCAGTATTTT.